The 9 T cell receptor beta chains below were found in one sample sequenced in a study of a mutant IDH1 vaccine in newly diagnosed glioma (dated by TCRdb to 2020 to 2023). The sample's time point, from its label and the paper: week 47, end of study. Every vaccine dose consisted of 300 ug of a 20-mer mutant IDH1 peptide in Montanide, administered subcutaneously together with topical imiquimod. Their recognized antigens are unknown. The library was prepared using the immunoSEQ multiplex PCR assay. TCRdb took over this immuneACCESS table, retaining in-frame rearrangements with V and J assigned. Such tables are incomplete; in checked studies, under half of the missing clones stem from an unresolved V gene, and the remainder is unexplained. Here the sample has under 60,000 clones; 60% to 85% occur a single time. The ten most abundant clones make up about 4.9% of the sample. The source material was PBMCs, sampled from a glioma patient whose treatment included an IDH1 peptide vaccine. These receptors were obtained from a woman aged 40 to 50 with glioma. Some clones in this sample may be carry-over from other donors' samples.

The J gene is TRBJ2-6, the V gene TRBV19; TRBD1 or TRBD2 may be the D gene (6 bases each). The ends were cut back, 6 bases at V and 0 bases at J, with 18 bases in the middle. The CDR3 has 18 residues. The V gene's germline CDR1 is LNHDA and CDR2 SQIVND (reference sequence). The CDR3 DNA reads as TGTGCCAGTAGAGACGGGGGCGTGAGGCCCTCTGGGGCCAACGTCCTGACTTTC. It codes for CASRDGGVRPSGANVLTF.

The chain recombines TRBV7-6 with TRBJ2-1; 13 bases map to TRBD2. V gave up 5 bases and J gave up 2 bases; unmatched junction bases: 3. The CDR3 runs 16 residues. CDR1 is SGHVS and CDR2 is FNYEAQ in the germline V gene. DNA for the CDR3: TGTGCCAGCAGCGGACTAGCGGGGGCTGCCTACAATGAGCAGTTCTTC. Translating gives CASSGLAGAAYNEQFF. Combining the CDR3 with reference TRBV7-6 and TRBJ2-1 gives the whole variable domain GAGVSQSPRYKVTKRGQDVALRCDPISGHVSLYWYRQALGQGPEFLTYFNYEAQQDKSGLPNDRFSAERPEGSISTLTIQRTEQRDSAMYRCASSGLAGAAYNEQFFGPGTRLTVL.

The chain couples TRBV5-6 to TRBJ2-5; the D is unclear. The CDR3 extends over 16 amino acids. CDR1 SGHDT and CDR2 YYEEEE come from the germline V gene. V was shortened by 3 bases and J by 5 bases, with 20 bases between the two germline ends. CDR3 in amino acids: CASSWAGASQVETQYF. CDR3 sequence (DNA): TGTGCCAGCAGCTGGGCAGGAGCTAGTCAGGTTGAGACCCAGTACTTC. Supplemented by reference TRBV5-6 and TRBJ2-5, the full variable domain reads DAGVTQSPTHLIKTRGQQVTLRCSPKSGHDTVSWYQQALGQGPQFIFQYYEEEERQRGNFPDRFSGHQFPNYSSELNVNALLLGDSALYLCASSWAGASQVETQYFGPGTRLLVL.

The rearrangement uses TRBV19 and TRBJ2-2, with D perhaps being TRBD1 or TRBD2 (5 bases each). The CDR3 sequence is 15 residues long. The V end lost 7 bases, the J end lost 2 bases, and 14 bases lay between the germline ends. From germline, CDR1 is LNHDA and CDR2 SQIVND (reference sequence). The CDR3 region has the DNA TGTGCCAGTAAGACCGGGACGGCTAACACCGGGGAGCTGTTTTTT. Protein: CASKTGTANTGELFF.

This clone has more than one count but fewer than ten. The V call is TRBV10-1, the J call TRBJ1-1; tentative D call: TRBD1 (5 bases). This CDR3 is built from 17 residues. The V gene's germline CDR1 is WNHNN and CDR2 SYGVQD (reference sequence). The ends were cut back, 4 bases at V and 1 base at J, with 19 bases in the middle. The CDR3 DNA reads TGCGCCAGCAGTGGAACGGGGCAACCTGGTCCGAACACTGAAGCTTTCTTT. This encodes CASSGTGQPGPNTEAFF.

This clone was seen only a few times. The genes are TRBV7-9 and TRBJ1-3, with D possibly matching TRBD1 (5 bases). Trimming cost V 11 bases and J 6 bases, with 20 bases left between them. Looked up from germline, CDR1 is SEHNR and CDR2 is FQNEAQ (reference sequence). The length of the CDR3 is 14 residues. The DNA for the CDR3 is TGTGCCTCCAGGTCGGCAGGGCATCAAAACACCATATATTTT. It translates to CASRSAGHQNTIYF.

This chain joins TRBV5-6 and TRBJ2-1, with 9 nucleotides matching TRBD2. This CDR3 has 16 amino acids. From germline, CDR1 is SGHDT and CDR2 YYEEEE. V gave up 4 bases and J gave up 1 base; unmatched junction bases: 6. Written as DNA, the CDR3 is TGTGCCAGCAGCGAACCTAGCGGGGTTTCCTACAATGAGCAGTTCTTC. Its translation: CASSEPSGVSYNEQFF.

The chain recombines TRBV5-6 with TRBJ2-1; TRBD2 matches at 9 bases. V was pared by 0 bases and J by 5 bases, with 0 bases of the junction left unmatched. Looked up from germline, CDR1 is SGHDT and CDR2 is YYEEEE. The CDR3 spans 14 residues. The CDR3 loop is CASSLGLADNEQFF. Here the CDR3 DNA reads TGTGCCAGCAGCTTGGGACTAGCGGACAATGAGCAGTTCTTC.

The CDR3 DNA reads TGTGCCAGTAGTATAGGGAACAGTGCGGAGACCCAGTACTTC. Translation: CASSIGNSAETQYF. The chain joins TRBV19 to TRBJ2-5; D not certain. CDR3 length equals 14 residues. CDR1 LNHDA and CDR2 SQIVND come from the germline V gene (reference sequence). V lost 1 base, J lost 5 bases, and 11 bases lay in between.